A single sample is the source of the 27 T cell receptor beta chains below, sequenced in a study of shared clonotypes between healthy human individuals. Using immunoSEQ multiplex PCR, the repertoire was profiled, and TCRdb retains in-frame clones only, with some absent. The table includes 450,000 to 500,000 clones, around three quarters detected once. Sequencing used PBMCs. These receptors were taken from a woman in her thirties or forties in good health. Some clones in this sample may be carry-over from other donors' samples.

V and J are TRBV18 and TRBJ1-4; no definite D call. Trimming pared 8 bases from V and 1 base from J, leaving 14 bases between. The CDR3 is made up of 15 amino acids. CDR1 KGHSH and CDR2 LQKENI come from the germline V gene. The CDR3 loop reads CASTGGVGTNEKLFF. The CDR3 nucleotides read TGTGCCAGCACTGGAGGAGTTGGAACTAATGAAAAACTGTTTTTT.

This chain connects TRBV2 to TRBJ1-5, with TRBD1 matching over 7 bases. This CDR3 is built from 13 residues. Trimming took 1 base from V and 6 from J; bases not matched to a gene: 0. Germline assignment: CDR1 SNHLY and CDR2 FYNNEI. The CDR3 nucleotides are TGTGCCAGCAGTGAAGACAGGGGTCAGCCCCAGCATTTT. Encoded protein: CASSEDRGQPQHF.

This clone was observed a few times. This rearrangement joins TRBV9 to TRBJ2-3; D may be TRBD2 (5 bases). Trimming removed 3 bases at V and 0 bases at J, with 14 bases between. The CDR3 runs to 16 residues. CDR1 and CDR2 (germline): SGDLS, YYNGEE. In DNA form, the CDR3 reads TGTGCCAGCAGCGCCAGCGGCCGAGGTAGCACAGATACGCAGTATTTT. This gives the protein CASSASGRGSTDTQYF.

This chain joins TRBV28 and TRBJ2-5; the match to TRBD2 covers 8 bases. CDR3 length: 15 amino acids. The germline gives CDR1 MDHEN, CDR2 SYDVKM. Unmatched junction bases numbered 8, after V lost 5 bases and J lost 3 bases. The CDR3 loop is CASSLPVSGEETQYF. The CDR3 DNA reads as TGTGCCAGCAGTCTGCCCGTTAGCGGGGAAGAGACCCAGTACTTC.

The rearrangement uses TRBV29-1 and TRBJ2-3; the D is unclear. The germline V and J ends were trimmed by 6 bases and 4 bases, with 23 bases remaining between them. CDR1 is SQVTM, CDR2 ANQGSEA, per germline. CDR3 length: 16 amino acids. DNA for the CDR3: TGCAGCGTACCCACGTGGGATGGAATTGGGGCAGATACGCAGTATTTT. The encoded protein is CSVPTWDGIGADTQYF.

A few counts support this clone. This chain joins TRBV6-6 and TRBJ2-7; TRBD2 agrees at 7 bases. The V gene's germline CDR1 is MNHNY and CDR2 SVGAGI (reference sequence). V dropped 5 bases and J dropped 0; count of bases not matched to a gene: 7. The CDR3 has 15 residues. CDR3 amino acids: CASSPSSGRSYEQYF. The CDR3 nucleotides are TGTGCCAGCAGTCCATCTAGCGGACGCTCCTACGAGCAGTACTTC.

This chain connects TRBV27 to TRBJ2-2, with D hard to call. Deletions cut 1 base from V and 3 bases from J, with 15 bases between. The CDR3 consists of 17 residues. The germline gives CDR1 MNHEY, CDR2 SMNVEV (reference sequence). The CDR3 region is CASSLFGLARDTGELFF. The DNA of the CDR3 is TGTGCCAGCAGTTTATTTGGTCTGGCGCGAGACACCGGGGAGCTGTTTTTT.

The chain links TRBV23-1 to TRBJ1-1, with D unresolved. TRBV23-1 is known as an ORF, though its function is uncertain. The CDR3 consists of 12 residues. Trimming shortened V by 4 bases and J by 1 base, and 4 bases separated the two germline ends. The CDR3 region has the DNA TGCGCCAGCAGTCGGAGGAACACTGAAGCTTTCTTT. This encodes CASSRRNTEAFF.

V gene TRBV28 combines with J gene TRBJ2-1, with 7 bases fitting TRBD2. Germline assignment: CDR1 MDHEN and CDR2 SYDVKM. Trimming at V came to 9 bases and at J to 0 bases, leaving 2 bases not matched to a gene. The CDR3 extends over 13 amino acids. The CDR3 region is CARPGGSYNEQFF. CDR3 sequence (DNA): TGTGCCAGGCCGGGAGGCTCCTACAATGAGCAGTTCTTC. Using reference TRBV28 and TRBJ2-1 for the parts outside the CDR3, the full variable domain is DVKVTQSSRYLVKRTGEKVFLECVQDMDHENMFWYRQDPGLGLRLIYFSYDVKMKEKGDIPEGYSVSREKKERFSLILESASTNQTSMYLCARPGGSYNEQFFGPGTRLTVL.

The chain joins TRBV7-9 to TRBJ2-7; 12 bases fit TRBD2. Germline CDR1 reads SEHNR; CDR2 reads FQNEAQ (reference sequence). V was clipped by 4 bases and J by 1 base; unmatched bases: 8. This CDR3 is built from 17 residues. This CDR3 is CASSYETSGSRSYEQYF. CDR3 bases: TGTGCCAGCAGCTACGAGACTAGCGGGAGCCGATCCTACGAGCAGTACTTC.

The sample holds one count of this clone. The J gene is TRBJ1-6, the V gene TRBV27, with 8 bases matching TRBD1. The ends lost 3 bases at V and 6 bases at J; junction bases unmatched: 4. The CDR3 totals 15 residues. Germline V gene sequence: CDR1 MNHEY, CDR2 SMNVEV (reference sequence). The CDR3 protein is CASSLRTGSNSPLHF. CDR3 DNA sequence: TGTGCCAGCAGTTTGAGGACAGGGTCTAATTCACCCCTCCACTTT.

This chain uses TRBV6-1 with TRBJ2-7, with D perhaps TRBD1 or TRBD2 (6 bases each). Germline values: CDR1 MNHNS, CDR2 SASEGT. The CDR3 totals 14 residues. V was shortened by 6 bases and J by 3 bases, with 15 bases between the two germline ends. CDR3 DNA: TGTGCCAGCAGGGGGGCACAGGGACTCTACGAGCAGTACTTC. It yields the protein CASRGAQGLYEQYF.

DNA of the CDR3: TGTGCCACCAGCATGGGAGATGTAAAGACCCAGTACTTC. Residues: CATSMGDVKTQYF. The chain couples TRBV15 to TRBJ2-5; maybe TRBD2 (5 bases). Per the germline V gene, CDR1 is LNHNV and CDR2 is YYDKDF (reference sequence). The CDR3 loop spans 13 amino acids. Trimming removed 4 bases from V and 6 bases from J, with 12 bases in between.

This rearrangement joins TRBV2 to TRBJ2-5; 8 nucleotides align to TRBD1. CDR1 is SNHLY, CDR2 FYNNEI, per germline. The CDR3 is made up of 17 amino acids. Trimming cost V 6 bases and J 4 bases; bases outside gene matches: 16. Here the CDR3 reads CASRAWGRTGSGETQYF. As DNA, the CDR3 is TGTGCCAGCAGAGCATGGGGAAGGACAGGGAGCGGAGAGACCCAGTACTTC.

V is TRBV7-2 and J is TRBJ2-1, with 8 bases that match TRBD2. This CDR3 is 16 amino acids long. The junction had 8 bases not matched to a gene; V was cut back by 0 bases and J by 7 bases. In germline, CDR1 is SGHTA, CDR2 FQGNSA. CDR3 residues: CASSLARTGGVNEQFF. Written as DNA, the CDR3 is TGTGCCAGCAGCTTAGCCAGGACGGGAGGGGTAAATGAGCAGTTCTTC.

J is TRBJ2-2 and V is TRBV19; D is undetermined. Germline V gene lookup returns CDR1 LNHDA and CDR2 SQIVND (reference sequence). V lost 5 bases to trimming and J lost 4 bases, with 11 bases between them. The CDR3 spans 14 residues. The CDR3 nucleotides are TGTGCCAGTAGTTGGACGGCCGTCACCGGGGAGCTGTTTTTT. Translation: CASSWTAVTGELFF.

The chain links TRBV12-1 to TRBJ1-2. TRBV12-1 is tagged as a pseudogene. The CDR3 runs to 17 residues. CDR3: CASSNREGGGRGYGYTF. In nucleotides, the CDR3 is TGTGCCAGCAGCAACCGTGAAGGTGGGGGGAGGGGGTATGGCTACACCTTC.

The rearrangement joins TRBV7-2 to TRBJ1-2; D not certain. Germline lookup yields CDR1 SGHTA and CDR2 FQGNSA. V was shortened by 1 base and J by 7 bases, with 13 bases between the two germline ends. CDR3 size: 14 residues. In DNA, the CDR3 is TGTGCCAGCAGCTTAGGCGAGGGTTTGGGTGGCTACACCTTC. Encoded protein: CASSLGEGLGGYTF.

The chain combines TRBV19 with TRBJ2-7, with a possible D match to TRBD2 (5 bases). CDR3 length: 16 residues. CDR1 and CDR2 (germline): LNHDA, SQIVND (reference sequence). Deletions cut 6 bases from V and 3 bases from J, with 21 bases between. The CDR3 region is CASSLHRVEEGYEQYF. The CDR3 DNA sequence: TGTGCCAGTAGCCTCCACCGGGTGGAAGAGGGCTACGAGCAGTACTTC.

The rearrangement joins TRBV5-4 to TRBJ1-3, with 7 nucleotides matching TRBD1. The germline CDR1 and CDR2 sequences are SGHNT and YYREEE (reference sequence). Trimming took 5 bases from V and 4 from J; bases not matched to a gene: 6. This CDR3 spans 14 amino acids. For the CDR3, the DNA is TGTGCCAGCAGTGCCGACAGGGCCGGAAACACCATATATTTT. Its protein is CASSADRAGNTIYF.

The chain joins TRBV18 to TRBJ1-5, with D possibly matching TRBD1 (5 bases). CDR1 is KGHSH and CDR2 is LQKENI in the germline V gene. Trimming removed 2 bases from V and 9 bases from J, with 11 bases in between. The CDR3 is made up of 13 amino acids. CDR3 bases: TGTGCCAGCTCACCAAACGGGGGGTGGCCCCAGCATTTT. Its protein is CASSPNGGWPQHF.

This clone was recorded a few times. The J gene is TRBJ1-2, the V gene TRBV10-3; D is perhaps TRBD1 (5 bases). There are 15 residues in the CDR3. Looked up from germline, CDR1 is ENHRY and CDR2 is SYGVKD. V was cut by 8 bases and J by 0 bases, with 16 bases left in between. CDR3 bases: TGTGCCATCTCTGGCGGACAAAGGGCTAACTATGGCTACACCTTC. It codes for CAISGGQRANYGYTF.

The CDR3 nucleotides are TGTGCCAGCAGCTTCCGGACAGAAGGTATCGGGTACGAGCAGTACTTC. This gives the protein CASSFRTEGIGYEQYF. The chain carries TRBV7-9 and TRBJ2-7, with TRBD1 as a possible D gene (6 bases). The CDR3 length is 16 residues. V lost 3 bases to trimming and J lost 4 bases, with 19 bases between them. The V gene's germline CDR1 is SEHNR and CDR2 FQNEAQ (reference sequence). The entire variable domain, with the rest obtained from reference TRBV7-9 and TRBJ2-7, is as follows: DTGVSQNPRHKITKRGQNVTFRCDPISEHNRLYWYRQTLGQGPEFLTYFQNEAQLEKSRLLSDRFSAERPKGSFSTLEIQRTEQGDSAMYLCASSFRTEGIGYEQYFGPGTRLTVT.

This rearrangement joins TRBV18 to TRBJ2-6; 11 nucleotides align to TRBD2. Germline CDR1 and CDR2: KGHSH and LQKENI. The V and J ends lost 1 base and 0 bases, in that order; junction bases with no gene match: 5. The CDR3 length is 19 residues. CDR3 loop: CASSPLGLAASSGANVLTF. In DNA, the CDR3 is TGTGCCAGCTCACCACTGGGACTAGCGGCCAGCTCTGGGGCCAACGTCCTGACTTTC.

The CDR3 spells CASSQDGLAGEFF. CDR3 DNA: TGCGCCAGCAGCCAAGATGGACTAGCGGGGGAGTTCTTC. The chain has TRBV4-1 and TRBJ2-1, with 13 bases aligning to TRBD2. The trim removed 0 bases at V and 14 bases at J, leaving 1 base unmatched. The CDR3 length is 13 residues. CDR1 and CDR2 from the germline V gene are MGHRA and YSYEKL.

The J gene is TRBJ1-4, the V gene TRBV6-4, with no clear D. Looked up from germline, CDR1 is MRHNA and CDR2 is SNTAGT. The CDR3 sequence is 14 residues long. Deletions cut 2 bases from V and 5 bases from J, with 9 bases between. The CDR3 spells CASSDGQENEKLFF. The DNA of the CDR3 is TGTGCCAGCAGTGACGGGCAGGAAAATGAAAAACTGTTTTTT.

The table lists this clone with many counts. The rearrangement uses TRBV30 and TRBJ1-6, with D perhaps TRBD1 (5 bases). The CDR3 runs 16 residues. The V end was cut by 1 base, the J end by 0 bases, with 10 bases between. Germline lookup yields CDR1 GTSNPN and CDR2 SVGIG (reference sequence). In DNA, the CDR3 is TGTGCCTGGAGTGGCCGGGACCTCTCCTATAATTCACCCCTCCACTTT. The encoded protein is CAWSGRDLSYNSPLHF. The full variable domain, completed using reference TRBV30 and TRBJ1-6, is SQTIHQWPATLVQPVGSPLSLECTVEGTSNPNLYWYRQAAGRGLQLLFYSVGIGQISSEVPQNLSASRPQDRQFILSSKKLLLSDSGFYLCAWSGRDLSYNSPLHFGNGTRLTVT.